The subject of this entry is one TCR beta chain. Within the sample, other DNA sequences also encode this same CDR3. The V end lost 0 bases, the J end lost 3 bases, and 3 bases lay between the germline ends. The CDR3 extends over 11 amino acids. Per germline, CDR1 DFQATT and CDR2 SNEGSKA (reference sequence). This table comes from immunoSEQ multiplex PCR, and its TCRdb copy is limited to in-frame clones, with some not included. The table includes 450,000 to 550,000 clones, 75% to 85% detected once. This record belongs to a study of shared clonotypes between healthy human individuals. The chain is built from TRBV20-1 and TRBJ2-7; D unresolved. The origin of this receptor is a woman aged 35 to 49 in good health. Some clones in this sample may be carry-over from other donors' samples. The sample consisted of PBMCs. The CDR3 loop reads CSARDSYEQYF. CDR3 coding DNA: TGCAGTGCTAGAGATAGCTACGAGCAGTACTTC.